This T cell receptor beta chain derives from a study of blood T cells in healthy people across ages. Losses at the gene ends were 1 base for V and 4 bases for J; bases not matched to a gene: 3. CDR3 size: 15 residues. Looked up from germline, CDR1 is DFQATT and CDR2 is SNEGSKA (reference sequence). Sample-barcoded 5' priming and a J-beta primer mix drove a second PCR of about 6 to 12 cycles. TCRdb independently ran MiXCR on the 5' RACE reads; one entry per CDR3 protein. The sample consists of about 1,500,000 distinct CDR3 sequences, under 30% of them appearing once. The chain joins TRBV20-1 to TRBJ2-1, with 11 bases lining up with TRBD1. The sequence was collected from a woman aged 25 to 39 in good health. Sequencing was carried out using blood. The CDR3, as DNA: TGCAGTGCTAGAGTAGGACAGGGGGCTTACAATGAGCAGTTCTTC. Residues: CSARVGQGAYNEQFF.